This record covers a single T cell receptor beta chain. This clonotype turned up a few times. Its antigen is currently not known. No much larger clone exists at a distance of one base, and base qualities are not known. Measured from the cysteine to the phenylalanine, the CDR3 is 12 residues long. Only the CDR3 DNA stays, 36 bases, in frame from base 1. V and J are trimmed by 8 bases and 6 bases, and the gene matches miss 5 bases of the junction. The germline V gene sets CDR1 to SQVTM and CDR2 to ANQGSEA. The data are from a study of CD8 T cells in ankylosing spondylitis (dated by TCRdb to between 2016 and 2019). Regarding the research as a whole: T cell receptor beta repertoires were profiled in healthy donors and ankylosing spondylitis patients so that disease-linked TCR variants could be found. The whole study cohort included some 100 healthy donors and 25 ankylosing spondylitis patients. Peripheral blood samples were taken, and synovial fluid was additionally collected from ankylosing spondylitis patients.

Instrument used: Illumina HiSeq 2500. Quantitative 5'-RACE with molecular barcodes was the method used to prepare the TCR beta libraries. Per the original workflow: A new computational method, built on a probabilistic model of VDJ rearrangement, was used to identify disease-linked TCR variants. The raw public data were reprocessed by TCRdb itself: fastp quality trimming at Q25, MiXCR clonotype calling, in-frame beta chains only. Rows with a matching CDR3 protein are joined into one entry that keeps the most common DNA and genes. The V and J calls reflect TCRdb's pipeline rather than the authors' work. Counted in this sample were 300,000 to 400,000 distinct CDR3 sequences; about a fifth of them appeared once. The ten largest clonotypes hold less than 20% of the sample. Study-wide conclusions, independent of this receptor: Blood from ankylosing spondylitis patients appeared to be characterized by a TCR beta motif composed of 7 to 9 highly homologous amino acid variants. The disease-linked clones had a CD8+ phenotype and were found at relatively low frequencies in peripheral blood. Significant enrichment of the disease-linked clones was reported in matched synovial fluid samples from ankylosing spondylitis patients. Some TCR beta motif variants had previously been reported in synovial fluid and blood of reactive arthritis patients, which suggested common disease-initiation mechanisms.

In this chain, TRBV29-1 is recombined with TRBJ2-2; TRBD2 matches 8 bases in the middle. Sample: blood, either unsorted or a sorted T cell fraction (not recorded which). This clonotype was sampled from a male donor with ankylosing spondylitis. The CDR3 region reads CSSRAGAGELFF. The nucleotide sequence reads TGCAGCTCTCGAGCGGGAGCCGGGGAGCTGTTTTTT.